This is a list of T cell receptor beta chains from one sample in a study of identical twins. TCRdb redid the calling of the 5' RACE reads with MiXCR, one entry per CDR3 protein. The profile shows about 530,000 distinct CDR3 sequences, around 22% of them singletons. The data were also submitted as part of a second study, on yellow fever vaccine responses in identical twins.

Input material: CD4+ T cells sorted from blood. The origin of the receptors is a woman in her late teens or twenties in good health. CDR3s include the opening cysteine and the closing phenylalanine or tryptophan. The order of the fields is V gene, D gene, J gene, clone size, CDR3 protein, CDR3 DNA. D genes are given only for firm matches. A row's size may be missing; if present it is once, few, many or a size class.

TRBV7-2	TRBD2	TRBJ2-7	many	CASGIEPSGTLEQYF	TGTGCCAGCGGGATTGAACCTAGCGGGACGTTAGAGCAGTACTTC
TRBV28	TRBD1	TRBJ2-5	-	CASSRSGTGVNQETQYF	TGTGCCAGCAGTCGATCCGGGACAGGGGTGAACCAAGAGACCCAGTACTTC
TRBV5-1	TRBD1	TRBJ1-5	few	CASSLGTGVSNQPQHF	TGCGCCAGCAGCTTGGGGACAGGGGTTTCAAATCAGCCCCAGCATTTT
TRBV19	TRBD1	TRBJ1-2	few	CASSDATGQYYGYTF	TGTGCCAGTAGTGACGCGACAGGGCAGTACTATGGCTACACCTTC
TRBV11-3	-	TRBJ2-2	few	CAIQGSGELFF	TGTGCCATCCAGGGTTCCGGGGAGCTGTTTTTT
TRBV10-3	-	TRBJ1-1	-	CAATQGGLGNTEAFF	TGTGCCGCAACTCAGGGTGGGCTTGGGAACACTGAAGCTTTCTTT
TRBV28	-	TRBJ2-1	few	CASSPNRGGYNEQFF	TGTGCCAGCAGCCCGAACAGGGGAGGCTACAATGAGCAGTTCTTC
TRBV11-1	TRBD2	TRBJ2-7	-	CASSLGRSTSGSSGEQYF	TGTGCCAGCAGCTTAGGCAGGTCAACTAGCGGGAGCTCGGGCGAGCAGTACTTC
TRBV29-1	TRBD1	TRBJ2-1	-	CSVDSGTGANYNEQFF	TGCAGCGTTGATTCCGGGACAGGGGCTAACTACAATGAGCAGTTCTTC
TRBV15	-	TRBJ2-1	-	CATSFWVSYNEQFF	TGTGCCACCAGCTTTTGGGTCTCCTACAATGAGCAGTTCTTC
TRBV5-1	TRBD2	TRBJ2-3	-	CASSPGLAGTSTDTQYF	TGCGCCAGCAGCCCGGGACTAGCGGGGACTAGCACAGATACGCAGTATTTT
TRBV19	TRBD1	TRBJ1-5	-	CASSIDPGQQNQPQHF	TGTGCCAGTAGTATAGATCCGGGACAGCAAAATCAGCCCCAGCATTTT
TRBV7-2	TRBD1	TRBJ1-6	-	CASSFVTGSNSPLHF	TGTGCCAGCAGCTTCGTGACAGGGAGTAATTCACCCCTCCACTTT
TRBV4-1	-	TRBJ2-3	few	CASSHSSPPLTDTQYF	TGCGCCAGCAGCCATAGTTCTCCCCCGCTCACAGATACGCAGTATTTT
TRBV11-3	TRBD1	TRBJ2-2	-	CASSPGTGRSTGELFF	TGTGCCAGCAGCCCCGGGACAGGGCGTAGCACCGGGGAGCTGTTTTTT
TRBV18	-	TRBJ2-7	-	CASSPQTHEQYF	TGTGCCAGCTCACCACAGACCCACGAGCAGTACTTC
TRBV12-5	-	TRBJ2-1	few	CASGGAASYNEQFF	TGTGCTAGTGGGGGAGCGGCGTCCTACAATGAGCAGTTCTTC
TRBV7-9	-	TRBJ2-7	-	CASSLVLDSESSYEQYF	TGTGCCAGCAGCTTAGTGCTGGACAGTGAATCCTCCTACGAGCAGTACTTC
TRBV29-1	TRBD1	TRBJ2-1	few	CSALDRENEQFF	TGCAGCGCCTTGGACAGGGAGAATGAGCAGTTCTTC
TRBV4-1	-	TRBJ2-1	-	CASSPRGGKSSYNEQFF	TGCGCCAGCAGCCCCCGTGGTGGGAAGAGCTCCTACAATGAGCAGTTCTTC
TRBV10-3	TRBD1	TRBJ2-5	-	CAISTWTGSETQYF	TGTGCCATCAGCACCTGGACAGGGTCAGAGACCCAGTACTTC
TRBV15	TRBD1	TRBJ2-7	once	CATSGRDRIYEQYF	TGTGCCACCAGCGGCCGGGACAGGATATACGAGCAGTACTTC
TRBV20-1	-	TRBJ2-3	once	CSASPGDTQYF	TGCAGTGCTAGCCCAGGGGATACGCAGTATTTT
TRBV6-1	TRBD1	TRBJ2-2	-	CASRLDRGSTGELFF	TGTGCCAGCAGACTGGACAGGGGGTCAACCGGGGAGCTGTTTTTT
TRBV12-3/TRBV12-4	TRBD1	TRBJ2-5	-	CASSTDPYDRALLWETQYF	TGTGCCAGCAGTACAGACCCCTATGACAGGGCCCTACTCTGGGAGACCCAGTACTTC
TRBV12-3/TRBV12-4	-	TRBJ2-7	few	CASSFGFSYEQYF	TGTGCCAGCAGTTTTGGGTTCTCCTACGAGCAGTACTTC
TRBV10-3	TRBD1	TRBJ2-1	-	CAISRQGNNEQFF	TGTGCCATCAGCAGACAGGGTAATAATGAGCAGTTCTTC
TRBV20-1	-	TRBJ2-7	-	CSAREGHPAPRDSYEQYF	TGCAGTGCTAGAGAAGGGCACCCAGCGCCAAGAGACTCCTACGAGCAGTACTTC
TRBV12-3/TRBV12-4	-	TRBJ1-2	-	CASSTGREGYTF	TGTGCCAGCAGTACTGGGCGGGAAGGCTACACCTTC
TRBV5-1	-	TRBJ2-2	few	CASSFRSLAGESGELFF	TGCGCCAGCAGCTTCAGGTCTCTTGCAGGGGAAAGCGGGGAGCTGTTTTTT
TRBV6-1	TRBD2	TRBJ2-3	few	CASRFSGASTDTQYF	TGTGCCAGCAGATTTAGCGGGGCTAGCACAGATACGCAGTATTTT